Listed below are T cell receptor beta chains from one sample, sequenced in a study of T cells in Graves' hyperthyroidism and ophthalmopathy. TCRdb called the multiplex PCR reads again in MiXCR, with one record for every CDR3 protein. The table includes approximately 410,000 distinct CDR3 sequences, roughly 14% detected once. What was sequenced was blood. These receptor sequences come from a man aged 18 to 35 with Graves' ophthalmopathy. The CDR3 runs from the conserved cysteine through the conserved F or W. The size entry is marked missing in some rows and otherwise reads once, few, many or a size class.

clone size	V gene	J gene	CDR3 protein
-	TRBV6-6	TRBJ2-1	CASSYSIEGSTSDSRSSYNEQFF
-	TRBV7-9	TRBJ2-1	CAGSLGGGSWAYNEQFF
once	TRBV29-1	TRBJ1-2	CSVEPWGYGYTF
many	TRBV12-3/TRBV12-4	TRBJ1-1	CASTGGTEAFF
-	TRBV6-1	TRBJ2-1	CASSAGTSGRAGNEQFF
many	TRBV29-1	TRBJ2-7	CSVRPQGYEQYF
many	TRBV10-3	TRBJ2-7	CAISEGDYEQYF
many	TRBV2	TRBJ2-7	CAKSGTSGSYEQYF
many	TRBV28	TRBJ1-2	CASSPWSYGYTF
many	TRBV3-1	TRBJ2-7	CASSYRGQGQYF
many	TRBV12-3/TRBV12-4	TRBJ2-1	CASSPTFPGGNEQFF
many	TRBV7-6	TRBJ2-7	CASSLPGSYEQYF
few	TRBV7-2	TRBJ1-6	CASSQGTGVPLHF
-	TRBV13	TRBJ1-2	CASSLEGQGFFYGYTF
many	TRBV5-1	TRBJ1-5	CASSKDGHSNQPQHF
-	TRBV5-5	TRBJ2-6	CASSQGVSGANVLTF
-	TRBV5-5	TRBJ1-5	CASSLRLTIGGLSQPQHF
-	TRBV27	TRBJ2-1	CASSLNGDGRGNEQFF
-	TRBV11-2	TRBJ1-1	CASSLETVAFF
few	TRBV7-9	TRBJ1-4	CASRTGTIHEKLFF
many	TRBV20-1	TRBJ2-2	CSARYWEGPDTGELFF
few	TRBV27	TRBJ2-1	CASSPISGSGVGEQFF
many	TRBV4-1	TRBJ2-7	CASSQDQDREFYEQYF
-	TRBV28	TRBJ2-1	CASSFGDRRYNEQFF
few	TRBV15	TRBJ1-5	CATSRDGEHNQPQHF
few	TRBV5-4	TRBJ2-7	CASAPGQGAYEQYF
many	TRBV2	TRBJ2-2	CAYPHRATGELFF
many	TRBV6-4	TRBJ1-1	CASSDPVQTFEAFF
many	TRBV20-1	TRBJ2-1	CSARKLGVSYNEQFF
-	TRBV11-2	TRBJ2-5	CASSFYICSALAGGPETQYF
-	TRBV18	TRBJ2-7	CASSPEGTGVYGQYF
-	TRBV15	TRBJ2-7	CATSRRGGAYEQYF
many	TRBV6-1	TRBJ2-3	CASSPGLAGYTDTQYF
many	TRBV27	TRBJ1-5	CASSLTGQGIRQPQHF
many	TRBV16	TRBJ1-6	CASTPDGQNSPLHF
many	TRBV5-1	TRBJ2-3	CASSRGQGNTDTQYF
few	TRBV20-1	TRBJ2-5	CSNLKERGEETQYF
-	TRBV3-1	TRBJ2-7	CASSQSLGGREYEQYF
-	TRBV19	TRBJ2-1	CASSTTLAGGFNEQFF
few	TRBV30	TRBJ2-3	CAWSGAGGPSDTQYF
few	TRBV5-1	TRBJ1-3	CASSLGHLNTIYF
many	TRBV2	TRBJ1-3	CASSERGAGNTIYF
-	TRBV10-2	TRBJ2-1	CASSTGTSVHNEQFF
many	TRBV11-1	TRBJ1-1	CASSLARYTEAFF
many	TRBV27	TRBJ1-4	CASSPKTGTMIGKLFF
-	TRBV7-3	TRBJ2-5	CASSYRTGQETQYF
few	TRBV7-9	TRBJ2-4	CASSMGWELAKNIQYF
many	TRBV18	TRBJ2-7	CASSPMAGGPYEQYF
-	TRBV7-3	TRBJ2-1	CASSPWTSATNNEQFF
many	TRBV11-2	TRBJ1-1	CASSSRAHMNTEAFF
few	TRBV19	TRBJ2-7	CASTSTGVSREQYF
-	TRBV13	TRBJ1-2	CASSSPRVGYTF
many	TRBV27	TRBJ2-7	CASHGTSFHEQYF